Reported below is one TCR beta chain. CDR3 size: 15 residues. The assay was immunoSEQ multiplex PCR, and TCRdb's table has in-frame clones only and misses some. The repertoire holds tens of thousands of clones, about 71% seen once, with over 2.5% in the top ten. This specimen comes from a study of PD-1 blockade in classical Hodgkin lymphoma. Exposure to brentuximab vedotin varied, and each patient had relapsed following autologous stem cell transplantation. This chain connects TRBV12-2 to TRBJ1-2. TRBV12-2 is flagged as a pseudogene. The source material was peripheral blood mononuclear cells (PBMCs), sampled before the second cycle of nivolumab. The TCR originated in a human donor with classical Hodgkin lymphoma. The CDR3 here is CASRLTDRAYYGYTF. The CDR3 nucleotides read TGTGCAAGTCGCTTAACCGATCGGGCGTACTATGGCTACACCTTC.